Each of the 28 T cell receptor beta chains below was sequenced from the same sample in a study of Graves' ophthalmopathy and Graves' hyperthyroidism. Amplification of the TCR beta CDR3 regions used RNA transcripts (as template). HTBI primers primed a first-round RT-PCR, and a second-round multiplex PCR followed. TCRdb re-derived calls from the multiplex PCR reads in MiXCR, one entry per CDR3 protein. The sample has fewer than 250,000 distinct CDR3 sequences; roughly 29% are singletons. The sample taken for sequencing was peripheral blood. These receptor sequences come from a man over 45 with Graves' ophthalmopathy.

This clonotype was detected ten times or more. V gene TRBV19 combines with J gene TRBJ2-7; TRBD1 is a possible D gene (7 bases). The CDR3 consists of 14 residues. The V and J ends lost 3 bases and 1 base respectively, with 10 bases between them. CDR1 and CDR2 (germline): LNHDA, SQIVND (reference sequence). CDR3 DNA sequence: TGTGCCAGTAGTATGACAGGGACTTCCTACGAGCAGTACTTC. Amino acids: CASSMTGTSYEQYF.

In this sample, this clonotype turned up many times. The rearrangement uses TRBV5-1 and TRBJ2-7; perhaps TRBD2 as D (5 bases). The CDR3 spans 12 residues. Germline CDR1 reads SGHRS; CDR2 reads YFSETQ. V was trimmed by 5 bases and J by 2 bases, leaving 8 bases between them. The CDR3 loop is CASRIGTYEQYF. The CDR3 nucleotides read TGCGCCAGCAGAATCGGGACCTACGAGCAGTACTTC. The whole variable domain, filled in from reference TRBV5-1 and TRBJ2-7, reads KAGVTQTPRYLIKTRGQQVTLSCSPISGHRSVSWYQQTPGQGLQFLFEYFSETQRNKGNFPGRFSGRQFSNSRSEMNVSTLELGDSALYLCASRIGTYEQYFGPGTRLTVT.

This clonotype was seen more than once but under ten times. The chain links TRBV6-2 or TRBV6-3 to TRBJ1-2, with a possible D match to TRBD1 (6 bases). The CDR3 totals 13 residues. CDR1 MNHEY and CDR2 SVGEGT come from the germline V gene. V was clipped by 6 bases and J by 4 bases, with 12 bases between them. This CDR3 is CASSWTEFYGYTF. As DNA, the CDR3 is TGTGCCAGCAGCTGGACAGAGTTCTATGGCTACACCTTC.

This clonotype was recorded at least ten times. The chain recombines TRBV6-2 or TRBV6-3 with TRBJ2-2; D is ambiguous. This CDR3 contains 16 residues. The germline CDR1 and CDR2 sequences are MNHEY and SVGEGT. V shed 0 bases and J shed 2 bases, with 10 bases lying between them. The CDR3 DNA reads as TGTGCCAGCAGTTACTCGTGGCAGGACAACACCGGGGAGCTGTTTTTT. Amino acids: CASSYSWQDNTGELFF.

V gene TRBV24-1 combines with J gene TRBJ2-7; D uncertain. The V gene lost 9 bases and the J gene lost 5 bases, with 10 bases spanning the gap. CDR3 length equals 11 residues. The germline V gene encodes CDR1 KGHDR and CDR2 SFDVKD. Written as DNA, the CDR3 is TGTGCCACCGGTCTTGGGGACGAGCAGTACTTC. Translated: CATGLGDEQYF.

The chain recombines TRBV12-3 or TRBV12-4 with TRBJ2-7, with 7 bases that match TRBD1. V lost 7 bases to trimming and J lost 5 bases; unmatched junction nucleotides: 14. The CDR3 is made up of 15 amino acids. The CDR3 sequence is CASKITGEASHEQYF. In DNA, the CDR3 is TGTGCCAGCAAGATTACAGGGGAAGCGAGTCACGAGCAGTACTTC.

At least ten counts were recorded for this clonotype. The chain couples TRBV20-1 to TRBJ2-5; D could derive from TRBD1 or TRBD2 (5 bases each). Germline CDR1 is DFQATT and CDR2 is SNEGSKA (reference sequence). This CDR3 region has 12 residues. V dropped 2 bases and J dropped 2 bases, with 6 bases sitting between them. Here the CDR3 reads CSARWGQETQYF. The CDR3 coding sequence is TGCAGTGCTAGATGGGGGCAAGAGACCCAGTACTTC.

This clonotype was seen ten or more times. The CDR3 sequence is CASSQDLTNQPQHF. The CDR3 nucleotides are TGTGCCAGCAGCCAAGATTTGACCAATCAGCCCCAGCATTTT. This chain joins TRBV3-1 and TRBJ1-5; no firm D call. The CDR3 is 14 amino acids. The ends were cut back, 0 bases at V and 3 bases at J, with 6 bases in the middle. Germline lookup yields CDR1 LGHDT and CDR2 YNNKEL (reference sequence).

This clonotype came up many times. The chain recombines TRBV30 with TRBJ2-7; D might be TRBD1 or TRBD2, each matching 6 bases. There are 15 residues in the CDR3. V was cut by 0 bases and J by 5 bases, with 17 bases left in between. In germline, CDR1 is GTSNPN, CDR2 SVGIG (reference sequence). CDR3 coding DNA: TGTGCCTGGAGTGTGGGTTTCGGGGGCAACAACGAGCAGTACTTC. As protein: CAWSVGFGGNNEQYF.

This clonotype was detected ten times or more. V is TRBV24-1 and J is TRBJ2-7; D is unresolved. CDR1 KGHDR and CDR2 SFDVKD come from the germline V gene. Trimming removed 4 bases from V and 4 bases from J, with 13 bases in between. The CDR3 length is 14 residues. The CDR3 loop is CATSDSPPNYEQYF. The CDR3 nucleotides read TGTGCCACCAGTGACAGTCCTCCGAATTACGAGCAGTACTTC.

With respect to this clonotype: One junction end does not reproduce the germline sequence, and a read error may be involved. The V gene is TRBV6-9, the J gene TRBJ1-2; D call uncertain. Germline CDR1 is MNHGY and CDR2 is SVAAGI. The CDR3 is made up of 12 amino acids. The CDR3 sequence: CASNYYGYGYTF. The CDR3 DNA reads as TGTGCCAGCAATTATTATGGCTATGGCTACACCTTC.

This clonotype was picked up a small number of times. This chain joins TRBV7-2 and TRBJ2-4; the D call may be TRBD1 or TRBD2 (5 bases each). Germline V gene sequence: CDR1 SGHTA, CDR2 FQGNSA. V gave up 5 bases and J gave up 3 bases, with 14 bases separating them. This CDR3 is 15 amino acids long. CDR3 DNA: TGTGCCAGCAGCCGGGACCCCCTAGGCAAAAACATTCAGTACTTC. Translating gives CASSRDPLGKNIQYF.

The chain joins TRBV11-2 to TRBJ2-6; D may be TRBD2 (6 bases). V lost 0 bases, J lost 4 bases, and 16 bases lay in between. Germline V gives CDR1 SGHAT, CDR2 FQNNGV. This CDR3 region has 18 residues. The CDR3, as DNA: TGTGCCAGCAGCTTAGATCTCTATGCGGGATCCGGGGCCAACGTCCTGACTTTC. As protein: CASSLDLYAGSGANVLTF.

This sequence joins TRBV7-9 and TRBJ1-1; D is unclear. Germline loops: CDR1 SEHNR, CDR2 FQNEAQ (reference sequence). V lost 4 bases and J lost 5, with 8 bases in between. The CDR3 is 12 residues long. This chain's CDR3 is CASSYGETEAFF. The CDR3 DNA reads TGTGCCAGCAGCTACGGAGAGACTGAAGCTTTCTTT.

J is TRBJ1-5 and V is TRBV6-2 or TRBV6-3; D is perhaps TRBD1 (6 bases). Germline assignment: CDR1 MNHEY and CDR2 SVGEGT. There are 15 residues in the CDR3. V was pared by 8 bases and J by 5 bases, with 19 bases between. For the CDR3, the DNA is TGTGCCAGCCGATCGGGGGCGACCGGCCATCAGCCCCAGCATTTT. Translated, it gives CASRSGATGHQPQHF.

This clonotype was counted at least ten times. The genes are TRBV4-2 and TRBJ1-6; D is ambiguous. Trimming cost V 1 base and J 0 bases, with 10 bases left between them. CDR1 and CDR2 from the germline V gene are LGHNA and YNFKEQ. The CDR3 spans 17 residues. The CDR3 loop is CASSQGGGSSYNSPLHF. CDR3 nucleotide sequence: TGTGCCAGCAGCCAAGGAGGAGGAAGCTCCTATAATTCACCCCTCCACTTT.

At least ten counts were recorded for this clonotype. The chain has TRBV6-5 and TRBJ1-1; D is perhaps TRBD1 (5 bases). Trimming removed 6 bases from V and 9 bases from J, with 17 bases in between. CDR3 length: 13 residues. Germline CDR1 and CDR2: MNHEY and SVGAGI. Written as DNA, the CDR3 is TGTGCCAGCAGAGCGTTAGGGGCGACTAAAGCTTTCTTT. Protein: CASRALGATKAFF.

The chain couples TRBV6-1 to TRBJ2-7; D remains ambiguous. CDR3 length equals 12 residues. Trimming shortened V by 4 bases and J by 9 bases, and 13 bases separated the two germline ends. Germline V CDR1 and CDR2: MNHNS, SASEGT. CDR3 loop: CASSARSQGQYF. CDR3 nucleotides: TGTGCCAGCAGTGCCAGGTCGCAAGGGCAGTACTTC.

This clonotype was picked up many times. The J gene is TRBJ1-6, the V gene TRBV7-2; D is ambiguous. With 2 bases removed from V and 13 bases from J, the gap between germline ends came to 18 bases. The CDR3 extends over 15 amino acids. The germline CDR1 and CDR2 sequences are SGHTA and FQGNSA. DNA for the CDR3: TGTGCCAGCAGCTTACGGCGCGCTATTGGATTCCCCCTCCACTTT. This encodes CASSLRRAIGFPLHF. The whole variable domain, filled in from reference TRBV7-2 and TRBJ1-6, reads GAGVSQSPSNKVTEKGKDVELRCDPISGHTALYWYRQSLGQGLEFLIYFQGNSAPDKSGLPSDRFSAERTGGSVSTLTIQRTQQEDSAVYLCASSLRRAIGFPLHFGNGTRLTVT.

V gene TRBV12-3 or TRBV12-4 combines with J gene TRBJ1-3; D ambiguous. This CDR3 is 17 amino acids long. With 3 bases removed from V and 2 bases from J, the gap between germline ends came to 17 bases. CDR3: CASSFRVGLQPGNTIYF. As DNA, the CDR3 is TGTGCCAGCAGTTTCCGGGTGGGCCTCCAACCTGGAAACACCATATATTTT.

This clonotype has ten or more counts. The gene calls are TRBV11-2 and TRBJ2-7; D is unresolved. The CDR3 is 14 residues long. Per germline, CDR1 SGHAT and CDR2 FQNNGV. The V gene lost 5 bases and the J gene lost 5 bases, with 16 bases spanning the gap. CDR3 protein: CASSTGRASDEQYF. In nucleotides, the CDR3 is TGTGCCAGCAGCACCGGACGGGCCTCGGACGAGCAGTACTTC.

This clonotype was seen many times. This chain links TRBV19 with TRBJ2-5, with a tentative D call TRBD2 (5 bases). Trimming stripped 5 bases from V and 5 bases from J, with 18 bases between. CDR3 length equals 15 residues. The germline V gene encodes CDR1 LNHDA and CDR2 SQIVND (reference sequence). The DNA for the CDR3 is TGTGCCAGTAGTCCCACCCTAATGACGGGGGAGACCCAGTACTTC. This encodes CASSPTLMTGETQYF. The complete variable domain, with remaining parts taken from reference TRBV19 and TRBJ2-5, reads DGGITQSPKYLFRKEGQNVTLSCEQNLNHDAMYWYRQDPGQGLRLIYYSQIVNDFQKGDIAEGYSVSREKKESFPLTVTSAQKNPTAFYLCASSPTLMTGETQYFGPGTRLLVL.

This clonotype was recorded at least ten times. The chain carries TRBV6-4 and TRBJ2-7; 7 bases are a match to TRBD2. With V trimmed by 6 bases and J by 6 bases, 11 bases remained unmatched. The CDR3 covers 14 residues. Looked up from germline, CDR1 is MRHNA and CDR2 is SNTAGT. The CDR3 DNA is TGTGCCAGCAGCTCCTCTAAGCGGGGACTCGAGCAGTACTTC. It codes for CASSSSKRGLEQYF.

This clonotype showed up many times. The chain combines TRBV29-1 with TRBJ2-7; no reliable D call. The CDR3 contains 11 residues. CDR1 is SQVTM and CDR2 is ANQGSEA in the germline V gene. V lost 4 bases and J lost 6, with 10 bases in between. The chain's CDR3 is CSVADPGEQYF. In DNA, the CDR3 is TGCAGCGTTGCGGACCCCGGCGAGCAGTACTTC.

This clonotype was seen ten or more times. The rearrangement links TRBV3-1 to TRBJ2-7, with D maybe TRBD1 (5 bases). Germline V gene lookup returns CDR1 LGHDT and CDR2 YNNKEL (reference sequence). Trimming left V 4 bases short and J 2 bases short, with 12 bases between. The CDR3 length is 14 residues. The CDR3 nucleotides read TGTGCCAGCAGCCCCCCCAGGGTCCCCTACGAGCAGTACTTC. Its translation is CASSPPRVPYEQYF.

Many counts were recorded for this clonotype. The J gene is TRBJ1-5, the V gene TRBV19, with D possibly matching TRBD1 (6 bases). Germline V gene lookup returns CDR1 LNHDA and CDR2 SQIVND (reference sequence). This CDR3 contains 14 residues. Trimming cost V 6 bases and J 0 bases, with 9 bases left between them. The CDR3 region is CASRKGGSNQPQHF. The CDR3 DNA sequence: TGTGCCAGTAGGAAGGGGGGTAGCAATCAGCCCCAGCATTTT.

The chain links TRBV27 to TRBJ2-7; 7 positions match TRBD2. The ends lost 8 bases at V and 3 bases at J; junction bases unmatched: 4. The germline V gene has CDR1 MNHEY and CDR2 SMNVEV (reference sequence). The CDR3 runs 12 residues. The CDR3 spells CASGEGRYEQYF. CDR3 DNA sequence: TGTGCCAGCGGGGAGGGACGCTACGAGCAGTACTTC.

This chain links TRBV5-1 with TRBJ1-6; 7 bases map to TRBD1. V was clipped by 8 bases and J by 7 bases; unmatched bases: 12. This CDR3 is built from 15 residues. Germline V gene lookup returns CDR1 SGHRS and CDR2 YFSETQ. The CDR3 nucleotides read TGCGCCAGTTCCTATTCGACAGGGCCGAATTCACCCCTCCACTTT. Protein sequence: CASSYSTGPNSPLHF.